The clone carrying this T cell receptor (beta chain) was found many times. Its target is unknown. This entry comes from a study of identical twins. Findings and caveats of the study: Fewer insertions characterized abundant cord blood beta clonotypes, whereas memory repertoires showed none. Zero-insertion analyses were open to partial confounding by invariant MAIT and iNKT cells.

A single record per CDR3 protein comes from TCRdb applying MiXCR to the 5' RACE reads. The table lists 690,000 or so distinct CDR3 sequences, around 6.1% of them singletons. The sequence was collected from a man aged 18-30 years in good health. Sample: naive T cells sorted from blood.

For the CDR3, the DNA is TGTGCCAGCAGTTGGGAAAACTCCTACAATGAGCAGTTCTTC. It specifies CASSWENSYNEQFF. The chain is built from TRBV6-2 or TRBV6-3 and TRBJ2-1; D unclear. V dropped 4 bases and J dropped 0 bases, with 7 bases sitting between them. The germline V gene has CDR1 MNHEY and CDR2 SVGEGT. The CDR3 covers 14 residues.